This T cell receptor beta chain stems from a study of blood T cells in healthy people across ages. Trimming shortened V by 10 bases and J by 7 bases, and 10 bases separated the two germline ends. The CDR3 sequence is 11 residues long. Germline CDR1 is MNHEY and CDR2 is SMNVEV (reference sequence). Using a J-beta primer mix together with a sample-barcoded 5' primer, a second PCR was run for 7 to 11 cycles. Per-sample output comprised a minimum of 2.5 million paired-end reads containing CDR3. One entry per CDR3 protein results from TCRdb running MiXCR on the 5' RACE reads. The repertoire consists of approximately 1,100,000 distinct CDR3 sequences, with 40% to 50% occurring once and the leading ten covering approximately 19%.

This receptor was taken from an older woman in good health. Sequencing used blood. V and J are TRBV27 and TRBJ1-4; maybe TRBD1 (5 bases). In DNA form, the CDR3 reads TGTGCCACCTCGGGGGGTGAAAAACTGTTTTTT. It yields the protein CATSGGEKLFF.